A selection of T cell receptor beta chains follows, all from one sample in a study of response to subunit inactivated influenza vaccine. Each CDR3 protein is one row after TCRdb ran MiXCR on the RT-PCR reads. The sample yields some 570,000 distinct CDR3 sequences, roughly 10% seen once. These same data were also listed under a study on T cells expressing NK-cell markers.

Sequencing was performed on PBMCs from blood, taken on the day of vaccination. These receptors originate from a man in his forties or fifties who received an inactivated influenza vaccine. Each CDR3 is given with its conserved first and last residue. D genes are given only for firm matches. The size entry is marked missing in some rows and otherwise reads once, few, many or a size class.

NA	TRBJ2-1	TRBV5-5	NA	TGTGCCAGCAGCTTTACAGGGGAGGAGTTCTTC	CASSFTGEEFF
NA	TRBJ2-7	TRBV3-1	many	TGTGCCAGCAGCCAAGTTGGACCCTACGAGCAGTACTTC	CASSQVGPYEQYF
NA	TRBJ1-4	TRBV5-1	NA	TGCGCCAGCAGCTCCGCCGCGGCTAATGAAAAACTGTTTTTT	CASSSAAANEKLFF
TRBD2	TRBJ2-7	TRBV6-2/TRBV6-3	NA	TGTGCCAGCAGTTACCCCTCGACTAGCGGGAAGTTTGGAAACTACGAGCAGTACTTC	CASSYPSTSGKFGNYEQYF
NA	TRBJ2-1	TRBV7-9	NA	TGTGCCAGCAGCAGTAGGGCCAATGAGCAGTTCTTC	CASSSRANEQFF
TRBD1	TRBJ1-4	TRBV5-6	NA	TGTGCCAGCAGCAAACCGGGACAGACCGCTAATGAAAAACTGTTTTTT	CASSKPGQTANEKLFF
NA	TRBJ2-2	TRBV29-1	few	TGCAGCGGTCGCGGGGCGAACACCGGGGAGCTGTTTTTT	CSGRGANTGELFF
TRBD1	TRBJ2-7	TRBV20-1	many	TGCAGTGCTAGAGCGACAGGGATCGAGCAGTACTTC	CSARATGIEQYF
NA	TRBJ2-1	TRBV5-5	NA	TGTGCCAGCAGTTTGGGGGCGGAGCAGTTCTTC	CASSLGAEQFF
TRBD1	TRBJ1-1	TRBV12-3/TRBV12-4	NA	TGTGCCAGCAGTTTAGCGACAGGGGTGCGGACTGAAGCTTTCTTT	CASSLATGVRTEAFF
NA	TRBJ2-7	TRBV7-2	NA	TGTGCCAGCAGCCCTAGATACCTCTACGAGCAGTACTTC	CASSPRYLYEQYF
NA	TRBJ1-1	TRBV25-1	NA	TGTGCCAGCAGTGATACTCAGAGATCTGAAGCTTTCTTT	CASSDTQRSEAFF
NA	TRBJ1-5	TRBV4-3	NA	TGCGCCAGCAGCAAAGAGTTGGACGTCAATCAGCCCCAGCATTTT	CASSKELDVNQPQHF
NA	TRBJ1-1	TRBV6-5	few	TGTGCCAGCAGTTACTCGTACAGGGACACTGAAGCTTTCTTT	CASSYSYRDTEAFF
TRBD2	TRBJ2-5	TRBV4-3	NA	TGCGCCAGCAGCCGAGCGGGAGGGCCGGGAGAGACCCAGTACTTC	CASSRAGGPGETQYF
NA	TRBJ2-5	TRBV12-3/TRBV12-4	many	TGTGCCAGCAGTAGCACGGGGGAGACCCAGTACTTC	CASSSTGETQYF
NA	TRBJ1-4	TRBV6-1	few	TGTGCCAGCAGTCATGGACAAGCAACTAATGAAAAACTGTTTTTT	CASSHGQATNEKLFF
TRBD1	TRBJ2-2	TRBV11-2	few	TGTGCCAGCAGCTCAAGGGGGACAGCCGCCGGGGAGCTGTTTTTT	CASSSRGTAAGELFF
TRBD2	TRBJ2-1	TRBV9	few	TGTGCCAGCAGCGTGAGGACTAGCGGGTGGGGTGAGCAGTTCTTC	CASSVRTSGWGEQFF
TRBD1	TRBJ2-7	TRBV4-3	few	TGCGCCAGCAGCCAAGTACCGGGACAGGCCTACGAGCAGTACTTC	CASSQVPGQAYEQYF
TRBD2	TRBJ2-1	TRBV11-2	NA	TGTGCCAGCAGCCCCTCACCTAGCGGGGGATACAATGAGCAGTTCTTC	CASSPSPSGGYNEQFF
NA	TRBJ2-1	TRBV5-1	NA	TGCGCCAGCAGCTTCATCTGGGGAGATGGCAACAATGAGCAGTTCTTC	CASSFIWGDGNNEQFF
TRBD1	TRBJ2-5	TRBV3-1	few	TGTGCCACAAGAAGGACAGGCCGCCCGGCCCAGTACTTC	CATRRTGRPAQYF
TRBD2	TRBJ2-4	TRBV14	NA	TGTGCCAGCAGCCAAGATTGGACTAGGGGTCGCAAAAACATTCAGTACTTC	CASSQDWTRGRKNIQYF
TRBD2	TRBJ2-1	TRBV4-3	few	TGCGCCAGCAGCCAAGATCTAGGGCTAGCGGGGAGTGAGCAGTTCTTC	CASSQDLGLAGSEQFF
TRBD1	TRBJ2-3	TRBV5-1	many	TGCGCCAGCAGACTAAGGACAGGGGGAGAGGGTACGCAGTATTTT	CASRLRTGGEGTQYF
NA	TRBJ2-3	TRBV5-1	many	TGCGCCAGCAGCTTTGGGGGACGCACCTCGGGCACAGATACGCAGTATTTT	CASSFGGRTSGTDTQYF
NA	TRBJ1-5	TRBV30	few	TGTGCCTGGAGTGTTGGGGGAAATAGCAATCAGCCCCAGCATTTT	CAWSVGGNSNQPQHF
TRBD1	TRBJ1-1	TRBV6-5	few	TGTGCCAGCAGTTACGACGACAGGGGGATTAACACTGAAGCTTTCTTT	CASSYDDRGINTEAFF
NA	TRBJ2-7	TRBV14	NA	TGTGCCAGCAGCCAAGCCGGTTCCTACGAGCAGTACTTC	CASSQAGSYEQYF
TRBD2	TRBJ2-3	TRBV12-3/TRBV12-4	many	TGTGCCAGTGGACTAGCGGGAGGGACCACAGATACGCAGTATTTT	CASGLAGGTTDTQYF
NA	TRBJ1-5	TRBV20-1	many	TGCAGTGCTAGGGTAGGGGCCCAGTACAATCAGCCCCAGCATTTT	CSARVGAQYNQPQHF
TRBD1	TRBJ2-7	TRBV20-1	NA	TGCAGTGCTTCTCCAGGACAGGTTGGTTACGAGCAGTACTTC	CSASPGQVGYEQYF
NA	TRBJ2-7	TRBV14	few	TGTGCCAGCAGCCAAGGGACATACTACGAGCAGTACTTC	CASSQGTYYEQYF
NA	TRBJ2-7	TRBV28	NA	TGTGCCAGCAGTCCGAGAATGTCTTACGAGCAGTACTTC	CASSPRMSYEQYF
TRBD1	TRBJ2-7	TRBV6-1	NA	TGTGCCAGCAGCCCCTATACAGGGGGGCTATACGAGCAGTACTTC	CASSPYTGGLYEQYF
TRBD2	TRBJ2-7	TRBV6-1	few	TGTGCCAGCAGTAGAGATTCAGGACTAGGAGCAGGCGAGCAGTACTTC	CASSRDSGLGAGEQYF
NA	TRBJ1-6	TRBV12-3/TRBV12-4	few	TGTGCCAGCAGTCTAGGGGCCGCAGGATCACCCCTCCACTTT	CASSLGAAGSPLHF
NA	TRBJ2-5	TRBV10-3	few	TGTGCCATCAGTGACTTGGGCACAGGGCGGGAGACCCAGTACTTC	CAISDLGTGRETQYF
TRBD1	TRBJ1-1	TRBV27	few	TGTGCCAGCAGTCTGGGGACAGGGGTCACGAACACTGAAGCTTTCTTT	CASSLGTGVTNTEAFF
TRBD2	TRBJ2-5	TRBV7-9	NA	TGTGCCAGCAGCTCTACTAGCGGGAGTTTGGGGACCCAGTACTTC	CASSSTSGSLGTQYF
NA	TRBJ1-6	TRBV25-1	NA	TGTGCCAGCAGTGAACCGAATAATTCACCCCTCCACTTT	CASSEPNNSPLHF
NA	TRBJ2-3	TRBV10-3	many	TGTGCCATCAGTGCCCGCGGTGTCATTCAGACCCTCTCTGACACAGATACGCAGTATTTT	CAISARGVIQTLSDTDTQYF
NA	TRBJ2-5	TRBV29-1	NA	TGCAGCGTCGGCGGTGTTGGCTCGGAGACCCAGTACTTC	CSVGGVGSETQYF
NA	TRBJ2-4	TRBV10-3	NA	TGTGCCATCAGTGAGGGAACGTCGGGCAAAAACATTCAGTACTTC	CAISEGTSGKNIQYF
TRBD1	TRBJ1-4	TRBV25-1	NA	TGTGCCAGCACGGGACAGCTTAATGAAAAACTGTTTTTT	CASTGQLNEKLFF
NA	TRBJ2-6	TRBV3-1	NA	TGTGCCAGCAGCCAAAGCAGCCAAGGAGGGGCCAACGTCCTGACTTTC	CASSQSSQGGANVLTF
NA	TRBJ2-3	TRBV24-1	NA	TGTGCCACCAGTGCAGGGATCACAGATACGCAGTATTTT	CATSAGITDTQYF
NA	TRBJ1-1	TRBV21-1	few	TGTGCCAGAAAGTGTGAAGGGGGTGTCACTGAAGCTTTCTTT	CARKCEGGVTEAFF
NA	TRBJ1-6	TRBV28	NA	TGTGCCAGCAGCCCGGACAGTATATGGACTAATTCACCCCTCCACTTT	CASSPDSIWTNSPLHF
NA	TRBJ2-3	TRBV10-3	NA	TGTGCCCTACGAAAAGGGGCAAAAATGACAGATACGCAGTATTTT	CALRKGAKMTDTQYF
NA	TRBJ2-1	TRBV4-2	NA	TGTGCCAGCAGCCAAACCTTAGTAGGGAACTCCTACAATGAGCAGTTCTTC	CASSQTLVGNSYNEQFF
TRBD1	TRBJ2-5	TRBV9	few	TGTGCCAGCAGCGTAGCGACAGGGGCGTACCAAGAGACCCAGTACTTC	CASSVATGAYQETQYF
TRBD2	TRBJ2-1	TRBV6-2/TRBV6-3	few	TGTGCCAGCAGTTACCTAGCGGTGGGGGGTGAGCAGTTCTTC	CASSYLAVGGEQFF
NA	TRBJ2-3	TRBV7-9	NA	TGTGCCAGCAGCTTAGCCGAATACACAGATACGCAGTATTTT	CASSLAEYTDTQYF
TRBD1	TRBJ1-2	TRBV25-1	few	TGTGCCAGCAGTGAATCGAACAGGGGTTTAGGGGGCTACACCTTC	CASSESNRGLGGYTF
TRBD2	TRBJ2-1	TRBV4-2	NA	TGTGCCAGCAGCCACCCCCCGGGGGGGCTTAACAATGAGCAGTTCTTC	CASSHPPGGLNNEQFF